This T cell receptor beta chain comes out of a study of read filtering for tumor transcriptome and immune sequencing. Study-level background: The cohort had approximately 16 men and 14 to 15 women aged about 45 to 90, mean around 63 years.

CDR1 and CDR2 from the germline V gene are SGHRS and YFSETQ. The CDR3 has 13 residues. This clonotype has ten or more counts. An end of the junction does not agree with germline; a read error may underlie this. From approximately 430 ng of RNA, a library with molecular barcoded alpha/delta and beta/gamma adaptors was made. A single record per CDR3 protein comes from TCRdb applying MiXCR to the reads. This table has roughly 82,000 distinct CDR3 sequences, roughly 12% appearing once. The V and J genes are TRBV5-1 and TRBJ2-1; possible D gene TRBD1, 6 bases. The sequence came from a donor aged 40 or over with multiple myeloma. Sequencing was performed on a population of CD138-negative cells sorted from bone marrow. CDR3 sequence: CASGFGQTNEQFF. Here the CDR3 DNA reads TGCGCCAGCGGCTTTGGACAGACCAATGAGCAGTTCTTC.